This TCR beta chain comes out of a study of blood T cells in healthy people across ages. Alongside a J-beta primer mix, a sample-barcoded 5' primer served in a second PCR lasting roughly 7 to 11 cycles. TCRdb independently ran MiXCR on the 5' RACE reads; one entry per CDR3 protein. The data contain 1,500,000 or so distinct CDR3 sequences, roughly 43% of them singletons. Researchers collected about 10 milliliters of peripheral blood from every single donor. The V gene's germline CDR1 is SQVTM and CDR2 ANQGSEA. This CDR3 region has 12 residues. The germline V and J ends were trimmed by 7 bases and 8 bases, with 15 bases remaining between them. For this clonotype: Its specificity is not known. This may be a read error, as it is one base from a much larger clone.

Overall study results and limits: Estimates based on one million T cells were treated as lower bounds. Naive CD4+ cells and diversity were both higher in long-lived donors than in aged donors.

This chain links TRBV29-1 with TRBJ2-1; D unresolved. The TCR was taken from a woman aged 18 to 35 in good health. The source material was blood. In DNA, the CDR3 is TGCAGCGCGGAACTCCACCCCGATGAGCAGTTCTTC. It specifies CSAELHPDEQFF.